The entry that follows covers one T cell receptor beta chain sequence. The sample comes from a study of blood T cell repertoires in COVID-19. On the study more broadly: Donors in the United States, Italy and Spain gave samples during acute or convalescent COVID-19. T cells, B-cell-depleted T cells, or PBMCs supplied cDNA or gDNA.

The germline CDR1 and CDR2 sequences are MDHEN and SYDVKM. V shed 6 bases and J shed 2 bases, with 11 bases lying between them. The CDR3 length is 13 residues. In the original analysis: Reference gene primers were amplified, and this amplification served to estimate nucleated cell counts. TCRdb's copy holds only in-frame clones and misses some; the assay was immunoSEQ multiplex PCR. D and trimming were read from the DNA, whereas the V and J calls and clone size are those reported in that table. Of fewer than 80,000 clones in the sample, 90% were seen once. The V and J genes are TRBV28 and TRBJ2-7; D perhaps matches TRBD2 (5 bases). Sequenced input: peripheral blood. The receptor was isolated from a human donor in a cohort sampled during active COVID-19. The CDR3: CASSLAGAYEQYF. DNA of the CDR3: TGTGCCAGCAGCCTAGCCGGGGCCTACGAGCAGTACTTC.